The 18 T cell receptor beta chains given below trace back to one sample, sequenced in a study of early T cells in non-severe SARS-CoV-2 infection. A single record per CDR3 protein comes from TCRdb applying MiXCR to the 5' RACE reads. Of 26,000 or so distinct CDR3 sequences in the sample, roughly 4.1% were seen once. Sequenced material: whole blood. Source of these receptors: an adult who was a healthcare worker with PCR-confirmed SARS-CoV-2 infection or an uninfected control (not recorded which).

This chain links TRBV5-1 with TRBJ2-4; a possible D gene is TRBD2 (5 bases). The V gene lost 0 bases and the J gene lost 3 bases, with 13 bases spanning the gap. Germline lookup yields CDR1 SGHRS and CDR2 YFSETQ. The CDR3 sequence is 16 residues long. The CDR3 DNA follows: TGCGCCAGCAGCTTGGATGCTTCACGGGGCAAAAACATTCAGTACTTC. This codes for CASSLDASRGKNIQYF.

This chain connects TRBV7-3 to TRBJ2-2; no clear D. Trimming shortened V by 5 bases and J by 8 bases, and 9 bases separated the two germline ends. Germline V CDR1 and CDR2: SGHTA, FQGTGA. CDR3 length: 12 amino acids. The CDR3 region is CASSQIPGELFF. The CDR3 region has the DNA TGTGCCAGCAGCCAAATCCCTGGGGAGCTGTTTTTT.

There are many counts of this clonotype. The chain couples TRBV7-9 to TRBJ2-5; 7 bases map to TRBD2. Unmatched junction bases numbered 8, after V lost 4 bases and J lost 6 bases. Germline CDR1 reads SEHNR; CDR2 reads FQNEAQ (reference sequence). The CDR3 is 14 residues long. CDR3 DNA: TGTGCCAGCAGCTCGATGGCGGGGGTTCAGACCCAGTACTTC. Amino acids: CASSSMAGVQTQYF.

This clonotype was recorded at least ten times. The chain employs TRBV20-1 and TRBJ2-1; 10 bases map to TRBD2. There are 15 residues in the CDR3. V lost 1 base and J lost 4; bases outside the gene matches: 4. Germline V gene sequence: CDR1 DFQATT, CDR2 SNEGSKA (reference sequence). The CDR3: CSARVLAGWYNEQFF. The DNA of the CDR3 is TGCAGTGCTAGAGTACTAGCGGGATGGTACAATGAGCAGTTCTTC.

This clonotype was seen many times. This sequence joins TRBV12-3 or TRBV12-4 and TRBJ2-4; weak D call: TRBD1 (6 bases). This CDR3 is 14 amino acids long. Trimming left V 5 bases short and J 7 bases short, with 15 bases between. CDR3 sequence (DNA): TGTGCCAGCAGTCCCGTACAGGGTTCGAACATTCAGTACTTC. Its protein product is CASSPVQGSNIQYF.

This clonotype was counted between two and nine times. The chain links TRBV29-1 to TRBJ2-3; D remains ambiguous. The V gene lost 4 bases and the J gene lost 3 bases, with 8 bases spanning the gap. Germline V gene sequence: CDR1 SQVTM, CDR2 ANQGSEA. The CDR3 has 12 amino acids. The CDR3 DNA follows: TGCAGCGTTGCACAGCCGACAGATACGCAGTATTTT. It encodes CSVAQPTDTQYF.

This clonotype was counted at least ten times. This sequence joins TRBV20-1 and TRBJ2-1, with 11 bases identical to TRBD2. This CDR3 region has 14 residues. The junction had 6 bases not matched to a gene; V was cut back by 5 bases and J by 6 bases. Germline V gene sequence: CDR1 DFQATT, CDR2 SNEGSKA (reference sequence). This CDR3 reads CSASNSGGANEQFF. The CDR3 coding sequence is TGCAGTGCTTCTAATAGCGGGGGGGCCAATGAGCAGTTCTTC.

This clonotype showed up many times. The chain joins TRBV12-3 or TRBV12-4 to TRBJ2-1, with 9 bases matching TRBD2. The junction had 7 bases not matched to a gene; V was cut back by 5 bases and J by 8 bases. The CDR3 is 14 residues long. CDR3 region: CASSGTSLTDEQFF. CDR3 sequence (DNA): TGTGCCAGCAGTGGGACTAGCCTTACAGATGAGCAGTTCTTC.

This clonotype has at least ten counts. The CDR3 protein is CASSFSTGNTEAFF. The CDR3, as DNA: TGCGCCAGCAGCTTTTCTACGGGGAACACTGAAGCTTTCTTT. The chain has TRBV5-1 and TRBJ1-1; D remains ambiguous. The germline V gene encodes CDR1 SGHRS and CDR2 YFSETQ. The CDR3 is made up of 14 amino acids. Deletions cut 2 bases from V and 1 base from J, with 9 bases between.

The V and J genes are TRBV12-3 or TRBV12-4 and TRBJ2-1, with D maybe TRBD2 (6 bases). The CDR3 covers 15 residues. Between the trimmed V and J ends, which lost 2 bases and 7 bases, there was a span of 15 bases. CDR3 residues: CASSLLSGRQNEQFF. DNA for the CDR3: TGTGCCAGCAGTTTATTGAGTGGGAGGCAAAATGAGCAGTTCTTC.

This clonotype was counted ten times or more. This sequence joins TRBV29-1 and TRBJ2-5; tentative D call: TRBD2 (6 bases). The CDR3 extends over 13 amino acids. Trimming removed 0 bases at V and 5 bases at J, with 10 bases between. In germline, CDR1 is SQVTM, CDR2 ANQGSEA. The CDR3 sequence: CSVEERGGETQYF. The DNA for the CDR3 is TGCAGCGTTGAAGAGCGGGGCGGGGAGACCCAGTACTTC. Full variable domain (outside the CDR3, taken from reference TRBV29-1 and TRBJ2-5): SAVISQKPSRDICQRGTSLTIQCQVDSQVTMMFWYRQQPGQSLTLIATANQGSEATYESGFVIDKFPISRPNLTFSTLTVSNMSPEDSSIYLCSVEERGGETQYFGPGTRLLVL.

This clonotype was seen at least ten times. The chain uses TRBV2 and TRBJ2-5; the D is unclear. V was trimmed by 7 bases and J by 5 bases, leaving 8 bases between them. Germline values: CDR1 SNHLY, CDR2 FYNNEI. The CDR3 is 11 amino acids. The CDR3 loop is CASTEKETQYF. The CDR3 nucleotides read TGTGCCAGCACCGAAAAGGAGACCCAGTACTTC. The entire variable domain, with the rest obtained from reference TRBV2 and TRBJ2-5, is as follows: EPEVTQTPSHQVTQMGQEVILRCVPISNHLYFYWYRQILGQKVEFLVSFYNNEISEKSEIFDDQFSVERPDGSNFTLKIRSTKLEDSAMYFCASTEKETQYFGPGTRLLVL.

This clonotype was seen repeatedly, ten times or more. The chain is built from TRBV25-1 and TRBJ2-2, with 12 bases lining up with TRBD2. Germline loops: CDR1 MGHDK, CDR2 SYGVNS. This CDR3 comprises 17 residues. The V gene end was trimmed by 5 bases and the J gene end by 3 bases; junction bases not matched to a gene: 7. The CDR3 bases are TGTGCCAGCAGTAGCTCTAGCGGGAGGGTTTACACCGGGGAGCTGTTTTTT. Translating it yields CASSSSSGRVYTGELFF.

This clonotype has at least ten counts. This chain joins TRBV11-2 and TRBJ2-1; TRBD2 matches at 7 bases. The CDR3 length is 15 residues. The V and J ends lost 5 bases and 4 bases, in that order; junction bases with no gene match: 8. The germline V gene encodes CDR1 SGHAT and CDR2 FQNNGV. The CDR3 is CASSPGLVFYNEQFF. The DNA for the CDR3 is TGTGCCAGCAGCCCTGGACTAGTTTTTTACAATGAGCAGTTCTTC.

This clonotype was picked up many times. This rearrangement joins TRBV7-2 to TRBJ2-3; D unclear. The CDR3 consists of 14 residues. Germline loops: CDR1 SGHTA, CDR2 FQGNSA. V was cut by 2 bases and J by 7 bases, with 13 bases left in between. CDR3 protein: CASSLTRPTHTQYF. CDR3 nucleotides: TGTGCCAGCAGCTTAACCAGGCCGACCCATACGCAGTATTTT.

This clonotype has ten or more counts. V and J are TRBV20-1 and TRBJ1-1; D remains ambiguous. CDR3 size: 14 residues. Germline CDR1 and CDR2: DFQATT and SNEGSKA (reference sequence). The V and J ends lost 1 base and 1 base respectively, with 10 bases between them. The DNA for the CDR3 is TGCAGTGCTAGAGGGAGGCTCTGGAACACTGAAGCTTTCTTT. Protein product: CSARGRLWNTEAFF.

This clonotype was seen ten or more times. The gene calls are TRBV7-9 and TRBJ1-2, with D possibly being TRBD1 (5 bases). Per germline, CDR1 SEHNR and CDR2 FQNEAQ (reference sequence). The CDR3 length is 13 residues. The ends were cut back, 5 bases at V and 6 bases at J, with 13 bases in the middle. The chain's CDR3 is CASSPQPGNGYTF. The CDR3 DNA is TGTGCCAGCAGCCCACAGCCAGGGAATGGCTACACCTTC.

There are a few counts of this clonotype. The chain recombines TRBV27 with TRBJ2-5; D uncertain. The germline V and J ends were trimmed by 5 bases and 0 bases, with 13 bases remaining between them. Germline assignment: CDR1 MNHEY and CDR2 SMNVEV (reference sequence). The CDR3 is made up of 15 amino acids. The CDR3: CASSPSLPNQETQYF. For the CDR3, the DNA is TGTGCCAGCAGTCCGAGTCTCCCGAACCAAGAGACCCAGTACTTC.